These 24 T cell receptor beta chains share one sample of origin, sequenced in a study of control samples from healthy donors and cancer patients. TCRdb's copy holds only in-frame clones and misses some; the assay was immunoSEQ multiplex PCR. The table has 120,000 to 150,000 clones, roughly 94% seen once; the top ten hold under 15%. Material: blood. All receptors derive from a man aged 35-49 years in good health.

This clone showed up just once. The chain has TRBV19 and TRBJ1-1; D is unresolved. Germline V CDR1 and CDR2: LNHDA, SQIVND (reference sequence). Trimming removed 6 bases at V and 0 bases at J, with 11 bases between. This CDR3 is 14 amino acids long. The CDR3 region has the DNA TGTGCCAGTAGCCTGGGCAGGATGAACACTGAAGCTTTCTTT. The encoded protein is CASSLGRMNTEAFF.

The chain recombines TRBV2 with TRBJ2-5, with TRBD1 identical over 12 bases. CDR1 and CDR2 from the germline V gene are SNHLY and FYNNEI. Trimming cost V 6 bases and J 5 bases; bases outside gene matches: 7. CDR3 length: 15 residues. CDR3 DNA: TGTGCCAGCAGCACCGGGACAGGGGGCTGGGAGACCCAGTACTTC. Its protein is CASSTGTGGWETQYF.

In its sample, this clone was seen once. The genes are TRBV9 and TRBJ2-5; the match to TRBD2 covers 9 bases. The CDR3 consists of 16 residues. Per the germline V gene, CDR1 is SGDLS and CDR2 is YYNGEE. After removal of 0 bases from V and 1 base from J, the junction contained 4 bases not matched to a gene. The CDR3 sequence: CASSVDGGGAQETQYF. CDR3 nucleotides: TGTGCCAGCAGCGTAGACGGCGGGGGGGCCCAAGAGACCCAGTACTTC.

CDR3 sequence reads: CASSFGPNSNQPQHF. CDR3 bases: TGTGCCAGCAGCTTCGGACCGAATAGCAATCAGCCCCAGCATTTT. The chain carries TRBV5-4 and TRBJ1-5, with D unresolved. This CDR3 is built from 15 residues. CDR1 SGHNT and CDR2 YYREEE come from the germline V gene (reference sequence). V lost 2 bases to trimming and J lost 0 bases, with 9 bases between them. The whole variable domain, remainder taken from reference TRBV5-4 and TRBJ1-5, is ETGVTQSPTHLIKTRGQQVTLRCSSQSGHNTVSWYQQALGQGPQFIFQYYREEENGRGNFPPRFSGLQFPNYSSELNVNALELDDSALYLCASSFGPNSNQPQHFGDGTRLSIL.

This chain links TRBV28 with TRBJ1-3; D remains ambiguous. The germline V gene encodes CDR1 MDHEN and CDR2 SYDVKM. The CDR3 is 14 amino acids. V was cut by 3 bases and J by 4 bases, with 10 bases left in between. The CDR3 here is CASSFGGSGNTIYF. CDR3 nucleotides: TGTGCCAGCAGTTTTGGTGGGTCCGGAAACACCATATATTTT.

This chain links TRBV28 with TRBJ1-5; D not resolved. This CDR3 comprises 15 residues. Trimming took 5 bases from V and 2 from J, leaving 13 bases between them. Germline V gene data show CDR1 as MDHEN and CDR2 as SYDVKM. CDR3 DNA sequence: TGTGCCAGCAGTCCCCCTCGTTTCGGCAATCAGCCCCAGCATTTT. As protein: CASSPPRFGNQPQHF. The entire variable domain, with the rest obtained from reference TRBV28 and TRBJ1-5, is as follows: DVKVTQSSRYLVKRTGEKVFLECVQDMDHENMFWYRQDPGLGLRLIYFSYDVKMKEKGDIPEGYSVSREKKERFSLILESASTNQTSMYLCASSPPRFGNQPQHFGDGTRLSIL.

The CDR3 is CASARGPNTEAFF. DNA of the CDR3: TGCGCCAGCGCCAGGGGTCCGAACACTGAAGCTTTCTTT. The chain uses TRBV10-1 and TRBJ1-1; a weak D match, TRBD1 (6 bases). This CDR3 is 13 amino acids long. The ends were cut back, 8 bases at V and 1 base at J, with 11 bases in the middle. Germline CDR1 is WNHNN and CDR2 is SYGVQD (reference sequence).

The chain combines TRBV6-5 with TRBJ1-2; D ambiguous. The V end was cut by 5 bases, the J end by 5 bases, with 18 bases between. This CDR3 is built from 15 residues. Germline values: CDR1 MNHEY, CDR2 SVGAGI. Here the CDR3 reads CASSPDFSYFYGYTF. Here the CDR3 DNA reads TGTGCCAGCAGTCCTGACTTCTCCTATTTTTATGGCTACACCTTC.

This chain uses TRBV7-6 with TRBJ1-1; D uncertain. Trimming took 1 base from V and 4 from J, leaving 10 bases between them. Germline V gives CDR1 SGHVS, CDR2 FNYEAQ. The CDR3 consists of 14 residues. CDR3 nucleotides: TGTGCCAGCAGCTTAGAAATGGGCGGCACTGAAGCTTTCTTT. Translation: CASSLEMGGTEAFF.

This clone was detected once. The genes are TRBV11-2 and TRBJ1-1, with a weak D call TRBD1 (5 bases). Germline CDR1 reads SGHAT; CDR2 reads FQNNGV. The CDR3 is 16 residues long. V dropped 5 bases and J dropped 6 bases, with 22 bases sitting between them. CDR3 DNA: TGTGCCAGCAGCCTAGCGGGGGGACCCAATAAACCTGAAGCTTTCTTT. Residues: CASSLAGGPNKPEAFF.

The chain uses TRBV5-1 and TRBJ1-2; D gene uncertain. The CDR3 totals 14 residues. Trimming pared 1 base from V and 2 bases from J, leaving 9 bases between. CDR1 is SGHRS and CDR2 is YFSETQ in the germline V gene. CDR3 sequence (DNA): TGCGCCAGCAGCTTGCTAACAGCGAACTATGGCTACACCTTC. Translating it yields CASSLLTANYGYTF.

The rearrangement uses TRBV7-2 and TRBJ1-1, with a weak D call TRBD1 (6 bases). The V and J ends lost 7 bases and 0 bases respectively, with 18 bases between them. Per the germline V gene, CDR1 is SGHTA and CDR2 is FQGNSA. The CDR3 totals 16 residues. CDR3 sequence reads: CASTVGKGHLNTEAFF. The CDR3 nucleotides read TGTGCCAGCACCGTAGGGAAGGGACACTTGAACACTGAAGCTTTCTTT.

This clone was seen a single time. This sequence joins TRBV5-6 and TRBJ1-2; D perhaps matches TRBD1 (6 bases). The germline V gene has CDR1 SGHDT and CDR2 YYEEEE. The CDR3 covers 13 residues. V was pared by 6 bases and J by 6 bases, with 15 bases between. CDR3 coding DNA: TGTGCCAGCACCGCCGGGGGGGGCAATGGCTACACCTTC. Its protein is CASTAGGGNGYTF.

This clone was counted a few times. The V and J genes are TRBV30 and TRBJ2-3; 14 bases line up with TRBD2. Trimming cost V 5 bases and J 4 bases; bases outside gene matches: 2. The germline V gene encodes CDR1 GTSNPN and CDR2 SVGIG (reference sequence). The CDR3 has 14 residues. CDR3 loop: CAWGLAGGADTQYF. CDR3 DNA: TGTGCCTGGGGACTAGCGGGAGGTGCAGATACGCAGTATTTT.

The chain uses TRBV4-1 and TRBJ2-1; D is unresolved. The CDR3 runs to 15 residues. Germline values: CDR1 MGHRA, CDR2 YSYEKL. V was cut by 4 bases and J by 7 bases, with 17 bases left in between. The CDR3 DNA reads TGCGCCAGCAGCCTAGGACCATACCAAGGGAATGAGCAGTTCTTC. Amino acids: CASSLGPYQGNEQFF.

The rearrangement joins TRBV21-1 to TRBJ1-4. TRBV21-1 is tagged as a pseudogene. This CDR3 spans 14 amino acids. The CDR3 loop is CASSNTEGDEKLFF. The DNA for the CDR3 is TGTGCCAGCAGCAATACGGAGGGGGATGAAAAACTGTTTTTT.

This chain connects TRBV18 to TRBJ2-5, with D perhaps matching TRBD1 (6 bases). Looked up from germline, CDR1 is KGHSH and CDR2 is LQKENI. V was cut by 4 bases and J by 5 bases, with 20 bases left in between. The CDR3 spans 16 residues. CDR3 in DNA: TGTGCCAGCTCACTACGCAGGGGATCCGGCGAGGAGACCCAGTACTTC. This sequence encodes CASSLRRGSGEETQYF.

The rearrangement joins TRBV2 to TRBJ2-5, with D unresolved. CDR3 length equals 12 residues. CDR1 and CDR2 (germline): SNHLY, FYNNEI. With 6 bases removed from V and 5 bases from J, the gap between germline ends came to 10 bases. CDR3: CASSADDETQYF. CDR3 sequence (DNA): TGTGCCAGCAGCGCAGACGACGAGACCCAGTACTTC.

The rearrangement joins TRBV27 to TRBJ1-2; a possible D gene is TRBD1 (6 bases). The CDR3 sequence is 14 residues long. V lost 4 bases and J 7 bases, leaving 16 bases between the germline ends. The germline V gene has CDR1 MNHEY and CDR2 SMNVEV (reference sequence). The CDR3 protein is CASSSRGAQFGYTF. DNA for the CDR3: TGTGCCAGCAGTTCCCGGGGGGCGCAGTTTGGCTACACCTTC.

The chain links TRBV7-9 to TRBJ1-6, with 7 positions matching TRBD1. The germline V gene encodes CDR1 SEHNR and CDR2 FQNEAQ (reference sequence). J was trimmed by 9 bases and V by 5 bases; bases with no gene match: 7. The CDR3 covers 14 residues. CDR3 bases: TGTGCCAGCAGCGGACAGGACAAAAGTTCACCCCTCCACTTT. Protein: CASSGQDKSSPLHF. Full variable domain (remainder filled in from reference TRBV7-9 and TRBJ1-6): DTGVSQNPRHKITKRGQNVTFRCDPISEHNRLYWYRQTLGQGPEFLTYFQNEAQLEKSRLLSDRFSAERPKGSFSTLEIQRTEQGDSAMYLCASSGQDKSSPLHFGNGTRLTVT.

The chain links TRBV2 to TRBJ1-1, with D unclear. The CDR3 is 16 residues long. Germline-derived CDR1 and CDR2 are SNHLY and FYNNEI. V lost 6 bases to trimming and J lost 0 bases, with 17 bases between them. The CDR3 protein is CASRKGIDRLNTEAFF. The CDR3 DNA is TGTGCCAGCAGGAAAGGAATCGACCGCTTGAACACTGAAGCTTTCTTT.

This clone has a single count. V is TRBV18 and J is TRBJ1-1; 10 bases line up with TRBD1. The germline V gene encodes CDR1 KGHSH and CDR2 LQKENI. The CDR3 is 14 amino acids. The J segment lost 4 bases and the V segment lost 3 bases, leaving 2 bases of the junction unmatched. The CDR3, as DNA: TGTGCCAGCTCACCGGGACAGGGGTTCACTGAAGCTTTCTTT. It specifies CASSPGQGFTEAFF.

CDR3 DNA sequence: TGTGCCAGCAGTGAATTCCGGGTTAGCTATGGCTACACCTTC. Translation gives CASSEFRVSYGYTF. The rearrangement links TRBV6-1 to TRBJ1-2; unclear D gene. CDR3 size: 14 residues. The germline V gene has CDR1 MNHNS and CDR2 SASEGT. V shed 2 bases and J shed 4 bases, with 11 bases lying between them.

This chain links TRBV5-6 with TRBJ2-3, with 9 positions matching TRBD2. The CDR3 length is 18 residues. Germline CDR1 is SGHDT and CDR2 is YYEEEE. J lost 5 bases, V lost 3 bases, and 16 bases had no gene match. The DNA for the CDR3 is TGTGCCAGCAGCTCCTTACCAAATAGCGGGAGTGGTAAAGATACGCAGTATTTT. Translation: CASSSLPNSGSGKDTQYF.